This entry features one TCR beta chain sequence. The record originates from a study of blood T cell repertoires in COVID-19. About the study: Sources were T cells, B-cell-depleted T cells, or PBMCs; the material itself was cDNA or gDNA.

Per the original data handling: Amplification of reference gene primers provided the estimated nucleated cell counts. The method was immunoSEQ multiplex PCR; TCRdb's version includes in-frame clones alone and lacks a portion of them. The DNA gave D and trimming, while V, J and clone size come from that table. Of hundreds of thousands of clones detected, about nine tenths appear once; the ten largest clones hold approximately 1.5%. Germline values: CDR1 MNHNY, CDR2 SVGAGI (reference sequence). Trimming stripped 6 bases from V and 3 bases from J, with 17 bases between. This CDR3 is built from 15 residues.

J is TRBJ1-1 and V is TRBV6-6; D is possibly TRBD1 (5 bases). This clonotype originated in a woman aged 25 to 39 with active or convalescent COVID-19. Sequenced: peripheral blood. The CDR3 DNA sequence: TGTGCCAGCAGCCTACCCCAGGGCCTGGACACTGAAGCTTTCTTT. Translated: CASSLPQGLDTEAFF.